The 9 T cell receptor beta chains in this list originate from one sample, sequenced in a study of blood T cells in healthy people across ages. With a J-beta primer mix and a sample-barcoded 5' primer, a second PCR ran 7 to 11 cycles. TCRdb ran MiXCR on the 5' RACE reads and lists one entry per CDR3 protein. The table lists nearly 1 million distinct CDR3 sequences, 45% to 60% of them singletons. Sequenced: blood. The origin of the receptors is a woman between 55 and 75 years old in good health.

Concerning this clonotype itself: Compared with germline, one end of the junction differs, possibly owing to a read error. This chain connects TRBV12-3 or TRBV12-4 to TRBJ2-6; tentatively, D is TRBD1 (5 bases). The CDR3 has 15 amino acids. CDR3 region: CASSLSGSGTNVLTF. In DNA form, the CDR3 reads TGTGCCAGCAGTTTATCAGGGTCTGGGACCAACGTCCTGACTTTC.

The chain has TRBV7-8 and TRBJ2-2, with TRBD2 matching 10 bases. The CDR3 sequence is 15 residues long. Looked up from germline, CDR1 is SGHVS and CDR2 is FQNEAQ. The junction had 7 bases not matched to a gene; V was cut back by 8 bases and J by 4 bases. The CDR3, as DNA: TGTGCCAGCCAGGGGCTAGCGGGGGCCACCGGGGAGCTGTTTTTT. Translated, it gives CASQGLAGATGELFF.

This chain uses TRBV20-1 with TRBJ2-7; 8 positions match TRBD1. The CDR3 is 14 amino acids. Germline-derived CDR1 and CDR2 are DFQATT and SNEGSKA (reference sequence). The junction had 7 bases not matched to a gene; V was cut back by 0 bases and J by 6 bases. The CDR3 region has the DNA TGCAGTGCTAGAGATAGGCGGACAGGGTTCGAGCAGTACTTC. Translated, it gives CSARDRRTGFEQYF.

The chain is built from TRBV2 and TRBJ1-2; 10 bases agree with TRBD1. The J segment lost 6 bases and the V segment lost 9 bases, leaving 10 bases of the junction unmatched. The V gene's germline CDR1 is SNHLY and CDR2 FYNNEI. This CDR3 has 14 residues. The CDR3 nucleotides read TGTGCCAGTCAAGGTGCGACAGGGGGCGATGGCTACACCTTC. This sequence encodes CASQGATGGDGYTF.

This chain uses TRBV28 with TRBJ2-6, with TRBD1 as a possible D gene (5 bases). In germline, CDR1 is MDHEN, CDR2 SYDVKM. Trimming took 7 bases from V and 2 from J, leaving 24 bases between them. CDR3 length equals 19 residues. CDR3 coding DNA: TGTGCCAGCACCCTTTTCCAGGGCGGCAGAGGAACTGGGGCCAACGTCCTGACTTTC. This translates into CASTLFQGGRGTGANVLTF.

This clonotype showed up just a few times. The chain joins TRBV20-1 to TRBJ2-6, with TRBD1 identical over 8 bases. J lost 2 bases, V lost 4 bases, and 4 bases had no gene match. Germline V CDR1 and CDR2: DFQATT, SNEGSKA (reference sequence). There are 15 residues in the CDR3. For the CDR3, the DNA is TGCAGTGCTACTAACAGGGGGGCTGGGGCCAACGTCCTGACTTTC. Protein sequence: CSATNRGAGANVLTF.

The chain has TRBV12-3 or TRBV12-4 and TRBJ2-7, with D maybe TRBD2 (5 bases). V was pared by 1 base and J by 7 bases, with 14 bases between. This CDR3 spans 14 amino acids. The CDR3 is CASSLGVGVGEQYF. CDR3 nucleotide sequence: TGTGCCAGCAGTTTAGGGGTGGGAGTGGGAGAGCAGTACTTC.

This sequence joins TRBV12-3 or TRBV12-4 and TRBJ1-5; D perhaps matches TRBD1 (5 bases). With 6 bases removed from V and 6 bases from J, the gap between germline ends came to 15 bases. This CDR3 has 14 amino acids. The DNA of the CDR3 is TGTGCCAGCAGATTAACAGGAATTCGTCAGCCCCAGCATTTT. Translated, it gives CASRLTGIRQPQHF.

J is TRBJ2-4 and V is TRBV4-3; D unclear. Matching the DNA end better, TRBJ2-7 makes the J call doubtful. CDR1 is LGHNA, CDR2 YSLEER, per germline. The CDR3 length is 14 residues. CDR3 in amino acids: CASSPTTWDYEQYF. The CDR3 coding sequence is TGCGCCAGCAGCCCTACCACGTGGGACTACGAGCAGTACTTC.